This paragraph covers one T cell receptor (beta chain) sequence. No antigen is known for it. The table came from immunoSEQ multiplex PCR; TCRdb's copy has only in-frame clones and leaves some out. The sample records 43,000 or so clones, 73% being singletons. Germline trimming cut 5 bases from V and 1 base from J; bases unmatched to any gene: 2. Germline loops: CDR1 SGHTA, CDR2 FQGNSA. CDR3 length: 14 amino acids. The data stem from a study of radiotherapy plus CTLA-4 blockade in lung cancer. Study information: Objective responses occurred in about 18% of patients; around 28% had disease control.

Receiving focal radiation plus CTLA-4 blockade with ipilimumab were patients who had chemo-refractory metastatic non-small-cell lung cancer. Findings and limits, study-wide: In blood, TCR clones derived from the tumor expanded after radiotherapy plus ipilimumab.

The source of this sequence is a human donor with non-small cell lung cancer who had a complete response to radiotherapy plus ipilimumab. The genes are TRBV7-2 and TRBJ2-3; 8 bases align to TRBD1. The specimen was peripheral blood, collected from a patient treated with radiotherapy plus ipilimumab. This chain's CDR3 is CASSPQGGTDTQYF. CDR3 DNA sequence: TGTGCCAGCAGCCCACAGGGGGGCACAGATACGCAGTATTTT.